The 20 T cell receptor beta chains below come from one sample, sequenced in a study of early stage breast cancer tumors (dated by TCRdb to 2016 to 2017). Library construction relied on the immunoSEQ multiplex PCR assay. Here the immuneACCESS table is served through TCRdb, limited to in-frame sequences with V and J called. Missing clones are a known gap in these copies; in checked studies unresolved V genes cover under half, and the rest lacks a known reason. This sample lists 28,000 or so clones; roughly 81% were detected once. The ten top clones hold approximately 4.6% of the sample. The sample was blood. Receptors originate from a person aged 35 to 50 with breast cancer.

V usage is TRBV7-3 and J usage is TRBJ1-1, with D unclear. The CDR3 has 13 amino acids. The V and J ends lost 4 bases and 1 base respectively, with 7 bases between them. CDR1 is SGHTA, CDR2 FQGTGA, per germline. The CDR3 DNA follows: TGTGCCAGCAGCTCTATACGGAACACTGAAGCTTTCTTT. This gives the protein CASSSIRNTEAFF.

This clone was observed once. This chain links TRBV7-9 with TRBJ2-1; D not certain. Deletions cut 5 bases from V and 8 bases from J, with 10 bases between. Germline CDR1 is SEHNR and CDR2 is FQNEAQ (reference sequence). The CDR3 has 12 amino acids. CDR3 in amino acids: CASSRASDEQFF. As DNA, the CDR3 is TGTGCCAGCAGCCGCGCATCTGATGAGCAGTTCTTC. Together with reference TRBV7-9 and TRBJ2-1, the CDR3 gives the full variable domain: DTGVSQNPRHKITKRGQNVTFRCDPISEHNRLYWYRQTLGQGPEFLTYFQNEAQLEKSRLLSDRFSAERPKGSFSTLEIQRTEQGDSAMYLCASSRASDEQFFGPGTRLTVL.

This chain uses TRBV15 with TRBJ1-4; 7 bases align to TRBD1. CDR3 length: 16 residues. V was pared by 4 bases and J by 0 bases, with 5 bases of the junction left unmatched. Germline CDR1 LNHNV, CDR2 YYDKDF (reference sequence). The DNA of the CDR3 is TGTGCCACCAGCAAGGGGGCAATCGCAACTAATGAAAAACTGTTTTTT. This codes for CATSKGAIATNEKLFF.

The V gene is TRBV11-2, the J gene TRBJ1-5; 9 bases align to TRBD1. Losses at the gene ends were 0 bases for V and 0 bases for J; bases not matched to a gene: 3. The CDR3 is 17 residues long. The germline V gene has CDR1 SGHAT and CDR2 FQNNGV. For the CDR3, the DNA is TGTGCCAGCAGCTTAGATGGGACAGGGTATAGCAATCAGCCCCAGCATTTT. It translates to CASSLDGTGYSNQPQHF.

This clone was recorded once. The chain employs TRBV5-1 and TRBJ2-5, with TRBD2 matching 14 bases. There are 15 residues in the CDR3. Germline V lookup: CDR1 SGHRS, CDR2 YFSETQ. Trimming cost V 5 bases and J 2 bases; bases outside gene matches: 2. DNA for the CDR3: TGCGCCAGCAGGCGACTAGCGGGAGGGCAAGAGACCCAGTACTTC. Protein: CASRRLAGGQETQYF.

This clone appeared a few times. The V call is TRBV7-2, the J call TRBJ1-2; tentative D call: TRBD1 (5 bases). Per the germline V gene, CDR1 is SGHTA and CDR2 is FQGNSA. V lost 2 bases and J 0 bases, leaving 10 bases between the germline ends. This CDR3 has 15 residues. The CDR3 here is CASSLRDGTNYGYTF. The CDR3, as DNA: TGTGCCAGCAGCTTAAGGGACGGGACTAACTATGGCTACACCTTC.

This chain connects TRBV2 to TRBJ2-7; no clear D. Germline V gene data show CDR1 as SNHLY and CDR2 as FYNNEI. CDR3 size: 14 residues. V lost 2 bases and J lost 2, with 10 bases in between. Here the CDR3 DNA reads TGTGCCAGCAGTGAAATGTTGGGAACCTACGAGCAGTACTTC. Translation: CASSEMLGTYEQYF.

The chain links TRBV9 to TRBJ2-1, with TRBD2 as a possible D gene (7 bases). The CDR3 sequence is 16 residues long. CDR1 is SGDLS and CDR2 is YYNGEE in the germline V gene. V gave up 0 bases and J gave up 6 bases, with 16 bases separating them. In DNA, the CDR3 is TGTGCCAGCAGCGTAGTGCCGGGCGGGGGCTTCAATGAGCAGTTCTTC. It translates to CASSVVPGGGFNEQFF.

The CDR3 reads CASSPQHTATNTEAFF. DNA for the CDR3: TGTGCCAGCAGCCCCCAACATACAGCTACGAACACTGAAGCTTTCTTT. V usage is TRBV7-3 and J usage is TRBJ1-1, with D uncertain. V gave up 5 bases and J gave up 1 base, with 17 bases separating them. This CDR3 region has 16 residues. Germline loops: CDR1 SGHTA, CDR2 FQGTGA. The variable domain in full, with the rest retrieved from reference TRBV7-3 and TRBJ1-1, is GAGVSQTPSNKVTEKGKYVELRCDPISGHTALYWYRQSLGQGPEFLIYFQGTGAADDSGLPNDRFFAVRPEGSVSTLKIQRTERGDSAVYLCASSPQHTATNTEAFFGQGTRLTVV.

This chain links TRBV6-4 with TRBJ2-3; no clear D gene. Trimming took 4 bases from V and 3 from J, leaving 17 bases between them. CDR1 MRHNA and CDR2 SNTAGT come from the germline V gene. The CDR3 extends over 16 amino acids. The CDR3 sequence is CASSVRSGSGTDTQYF. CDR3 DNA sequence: TGTGCCAGCAGTGTCCGGTCAGGCAGTGGTACAGATACGCAGTATTTT.

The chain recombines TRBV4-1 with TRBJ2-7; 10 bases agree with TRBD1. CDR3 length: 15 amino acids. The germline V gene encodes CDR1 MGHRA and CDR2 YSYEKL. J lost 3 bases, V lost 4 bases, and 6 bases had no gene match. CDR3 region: CASSPTGTGDYEQYF. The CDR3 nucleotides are TGCGCCAGCAGCCCGACCGGGACAGGGGACTACGAGCAGTACTTC.

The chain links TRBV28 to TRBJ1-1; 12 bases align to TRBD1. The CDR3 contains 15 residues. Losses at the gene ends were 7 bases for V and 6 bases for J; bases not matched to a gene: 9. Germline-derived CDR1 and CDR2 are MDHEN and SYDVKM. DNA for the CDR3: TGTGCCAGCACCTCTGGGGGACAGGGGGCCGCTGAAGCTTTCTTT. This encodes CASTSGGQGAAEAFF.

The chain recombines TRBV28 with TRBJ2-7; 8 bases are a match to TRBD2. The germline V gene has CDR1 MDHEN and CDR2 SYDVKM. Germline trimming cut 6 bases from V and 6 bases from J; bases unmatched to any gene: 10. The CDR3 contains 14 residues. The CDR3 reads CASRPGLVPVEQYF. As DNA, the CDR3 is TGTGCCAGCAGGCCGGGACTAGTCCCGGTCGAGCAGTACTTC.

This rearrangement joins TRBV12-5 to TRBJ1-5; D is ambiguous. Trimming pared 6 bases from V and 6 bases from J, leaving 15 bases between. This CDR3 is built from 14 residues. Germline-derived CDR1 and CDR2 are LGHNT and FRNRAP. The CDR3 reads CASGQVAVGQPQHF. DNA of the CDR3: TGTGCTAGTGGCCAGGTGGCAGTAGGTCAGCCCCAGCATTTT. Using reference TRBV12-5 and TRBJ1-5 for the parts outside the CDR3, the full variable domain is DARVTQTPRHKVTEMGQEVTMRCQPILGHNTVFWYRQTMMQGLELLAYFRNRAPLDDSGMPKDRFSAEMPDATLATLKIQPSEPRDSAVYFCASGQVAVGQPQHFGDGTRLSIL.

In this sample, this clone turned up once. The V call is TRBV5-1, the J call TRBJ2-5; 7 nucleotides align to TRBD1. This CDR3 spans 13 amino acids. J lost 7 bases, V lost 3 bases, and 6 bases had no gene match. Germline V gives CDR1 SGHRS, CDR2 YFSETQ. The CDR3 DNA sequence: TGCGCCAGCAGCTACGACAGGGCAGCGACCCAGTACTTC. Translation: CASSYDRAATQYF. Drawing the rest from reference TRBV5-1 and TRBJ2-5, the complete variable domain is KAGVTQTPRYLIKTRGQQVTLSCSPISGHRSVSWYQQTPGQGLQFLFEYFSETQRNKGNFPGRFSGRQFSNSRSEMNVSTLELGDSALYLCASSYDRAATQYFGPGTRLLVL.

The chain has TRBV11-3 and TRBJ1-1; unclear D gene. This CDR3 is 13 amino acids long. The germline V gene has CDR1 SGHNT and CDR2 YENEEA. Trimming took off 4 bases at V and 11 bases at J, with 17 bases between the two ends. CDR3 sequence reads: CASSSSPDTQAFF. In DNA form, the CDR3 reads TGTGCCAGCAGCTCCTCCCCCGACACTCAGGCTTTCTTT.

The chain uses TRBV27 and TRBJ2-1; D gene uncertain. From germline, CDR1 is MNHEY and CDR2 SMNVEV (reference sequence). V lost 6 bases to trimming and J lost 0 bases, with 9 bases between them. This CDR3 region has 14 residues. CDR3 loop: CASSEGSSYNEQFF. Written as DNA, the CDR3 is TGTGCCAGCAGCGAAGGAAGCTCCTACAATGAGCAGTTCTTC.

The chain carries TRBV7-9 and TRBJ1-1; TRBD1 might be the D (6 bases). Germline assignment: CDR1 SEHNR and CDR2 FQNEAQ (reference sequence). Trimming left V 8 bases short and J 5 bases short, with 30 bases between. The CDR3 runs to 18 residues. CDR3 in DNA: TGTGCCAGCGGGGGGCCTCCGAGAATTAGAGGCCCGGGGACTGAAGCTTTCTTT. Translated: CASGGPPRIRGPGTEAFF.

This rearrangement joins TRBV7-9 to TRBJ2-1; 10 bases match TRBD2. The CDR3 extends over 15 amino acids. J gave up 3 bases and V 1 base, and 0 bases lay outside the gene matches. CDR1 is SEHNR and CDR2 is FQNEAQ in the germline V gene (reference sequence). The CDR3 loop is CASSLGLAGYNEQFF. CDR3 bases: TGTGCCAGCAGCTTAGGACTAGCGGGCTACAATGAGCAGTTCTTC.

This CDR3 is CAWSEDANAYEQYF. For the CDR3, the DNA is TGTGCCTGGAGTGAAGACGCGAACGCCTACGAGCAGTACTTC. The chain carries TRBV30 and TRBJ2-5; no reliable D call. The closer fit of TRBJ2-7 to the DNA end suggests the J call may be wrong. This CDR3 is built from 14 residues. Germline-derived CDR1 and CDR2 are GTSNPN and SVGIG (reference sequence).